Shown below are 26 T cell receptor beta chains from a single sample sequenced in a study of healthy donors' naive CD4 and CD8 T cells. TCR libraries were built from about 0.55 ug of total RNA by linear amplification. A single record per CDR3 protein comes from TCRdb applying MiXCR to the reads. The table has about 180,000 distinct CDR3 sequences, 74% seen once. The sample was naive CD4+ and CD8+ T cells sorted from blood, pooled from several donors. The origin of the receptors is a pool of human donors in good health; the sample pools cells from several healthy donors.

The J gene is TRBJ2-1, the V gene TRBV10-3; 9 nucleotides align to TRBD2. V was pared by 6 bases and J by 2 bases, with 11 bases of the junction left unmatched. Germline V lookup: CDR1 ENHRY, CDR2 SYGVKD. This CDR3 has 17 amino acids. The CDR3 sequence is CAIRTLSGSLTYNEQFF. Written as DNA, the CDR3 is TGTGCCATCAGAACCCTTAGCGGGAGTCTGACCTACAATGAGCAGTTCTTC.

This rearrangement joins TRBV29-1 to TRBJ1-2, with a weak D call TRBD1 (5 bases). This CDR3 region has 11 residues. V dropped 6 bases and J dropped 7 bases, with 12 bases sitting between them. Germline V gene lookup returns CDR1 SQVTM and CDR2 ANQGSEA. CDR3 DNA: TGCAGCGTGGGGGGTCTGGGTGGCTACACCTTC. This sequence encodes CSVGGLGGYTF.

The rearrangement joins TRBV11-1 to TRBJ1-1; 7 bases align to TRBD1. Germline trimming cut 5 bases from V and 1 base from J; bases unmatched to any gene: 4. Germline CDR1 and CDR2: SGHAT and FQDESV (reference sequence). The length of the CDR3 is 14 residues. The DNA of the CDR3 is TGTGCCAGCAGCGCCCGGACAGGGAACACTGAAGCTTTCTTT. This translates into CASSARTGNTEAFF.

V usage is TRBV19 and J usage is TRBJ2-1, with TRBD2 identical over 7 bases. V trimming: 6 bases; J trimming: 2 bases; junction bases outside the gene matches: 7. CDR1 and CDR2 from the germline V gene are LNHDA and SQIVND (reference sequence). The CDR3 covers 15 residues. The CDR3: CASRPLGGPYNEQFF. The DNA for the CDR3 is TGTGCCAGTAGGCCATTGGGAGGGCCCTACAATGAGCAGTTCTTC.

The CDR3 region is CASKGQGVSYEQYF. As DNA, the CDR3 is TGTGCCAGCAAAGGGCAGGGAGTATCCTACGAGCAGTACTTC. The chain uses TRBV27 and TRBJ2-7; tentatively, D is TRBD1 or TRBD2 (5 bases each). The CDR3 consists of 14 residues. V was pared by 7 bases and J by 1 base, with 14 bases between. In germline, CDR1 is MNHEY, CDR2 SMNVEV (reference sequence).

The chain couples TRBV27 to TRBJ2-5; 13 bases are a match to TRBD2. The CDR3 spans 16 residues. Per the germline V gene, CDR1 is MNHEY and CDR2 is SMNVEV (reference sequence). J lost 10 bases, V lost 5 bases, and 13 bases had no gene match. CDR3 protein: CASSTRLGTSGTIQYF. The CDR3 region has the DNA TGTGCCAGCAGTACCCGATTGGGGACTAGCGGGACTATCCAGTACTTC.

The rearrangement joins TRBV29-1 to TRBJ2-5, with TRBD1 matching 9 bases. J was trimmed by 5 bases and V by 4 bases; bases with no gene match: 8. Germline loops: CDR1 SQVTM, CDR2 ANQGSEA. The CDR3 covers 14 residues. CDR3 nucleotides: TGCAGCGTTGTGAAGGGGACAGGGCGGGAGACCCAGTACTTC. The encoded protein is CSVVKGTGRETQYF. The full variable domain, completed using reference TRBV29-1 and TRBJ2-5, is SAVISQKPSRDICQRGTSLTIQCQVDSQVTMMFWYRQQPGQSLTLIATANQGSEATYESGFVIDKFPISRPNLTFSTLTVSNMSPEDSSIYLCSVVKGTGRETQYFGPGTRLLVL.

The chain combines TRBV11-2 with TRBJ2-3; D remains unclear. Germline CDR1 and CDR2: SGHAT and FQNNGV. V was pared by 6 bases and J by 1 base, with 14 bases between. This CDR3 is built from 15 residues. The CDR3, as DNA: TGTGCCAGCAGGTCACGGTGGGATGGCACAGATACGCAGTATTTT. Protein: CASRSRWDGTDTQYF.

The chain links TRBV24-1 to TRBJ2-1; 7 bases map to TRBD1. CDR3 size: 16 residues. From germline, CDR1 is KGHDR and CDR2 SFDVKD. The V gene end was trimmed by 5 bases and the J gene end by 2 bases; junction bases not matched to a gene: 8. CDR3 sequence reads: CATSVRDRTTYNEQFF. The CDR3 DNA follows: TGTGCCACCAGTGTCCGGGACAGAACGACCTACAATGAGCAGTTCTTC.

This clonotype was counted a single time. V is TRBV19 and J is TRBJ2-5, with 9 bases matching TRBD2. Losses at the gene ends were 5 bases for V and 2 bases for J; bases not matched to a gene: 6. There are 15 residues in the CDR3. CDR1 and CDR2 from the germline V gene are LNHDA and SQIVND (reference sequence). The DNA of the CDR3 is TGTGCCAGTAGTTCTCGGACTAGCGTACAAGAGACCCAGTACTTC. Its translation: CASSSRTSVQETQYF.

The chain couples TRBV19 to TRBJ2-1; D may be TRBD2 (6 bases). V shed 1 base and J shed 3 bases, with 10 bases lying between them. Germline V gene lookup returns CDR1 LNHDA and CDR2 SQIVND (reference sequence). The CDR3 has 15 residues. CDR3 region: CASSIGAGGYNEQFF. In DNA form, the CDR3 reads TGTGCCAGTAGTATAGGAGCGGGTGGCTACAATGAGCAGTTCTTC.

J is TRBJ2-7 and V is TRBV29-1; D ambiguous. CDR1 and CDR2 (germline): SQVTM, ANQGSEA. CDR3 length: 11 amino acids. V shed 4 bases and J shed 3 bases, with 7 bases lying between them. The CDR3 DNA is TGCAGCGTTGGGACCTACTACGAGCAGTACTTC. Protein: CSVGTYYEQYF.

The chain is built from TRBV29-1 and TRBJ2-1; 11 bases align to TRBD2. CDR3 size: 14 residues. J gave up 7 bases and V 3 bases, and 5 bases lay outside the gene matches. Germline CDR1 is SQVTM and CDR2 is ANQGSEA. The DNA of the CDR3 is TGCAGCGTTGACTTGGGACTAGCGGCTAATGAGCAGTTCTTC. Protein product: CSVDLGLAANEQFF.

V is TRBV20-1 and J is TRBJ2-3, with TRBD2 matching over 11 bases. CDR1 DFQATT and CDR2 SNEGSKA come from the germline V gene (reference sequence). V was clipped by 0 bases and J by 1 base; unmatched bases: 6. This CDR3 comprises 17 residues. CDR3 nucleotide sequence: TGCAGTGCTAGAGATGTAGCGGGAGGGCCAGGCACAGATACGCAGTATTTT. It codes for CSARDVAGGPGTDTQYF.

V usage is TRBV27 and J usage is TRBJ1-1; 8 bases agree with TRBD1. This CDR3 has 14 amino acids. Germline CDR1 MNHEY, CDR2 SMNVEV (reference sequence). Trimming at V came to 6 bases and at J to 0 bases, leaving 3 bases not matched to a gene. CDR3 sequence: CASRRQGMNTEAFF. In nucleotides, the CDR3 is TGTGCCAGCAGAAGACAGGGGATGAACACTGAAGCTTTCTTT.

V is TRBV5-1 and J is TRBJ1-1; D gene uncertain. Germline CDR1 and CDR2: SGHRS and YFSETQ. This CDR3 comprises 14 residues. Between the trimmed V and J ends, which lost 0 bases and 0 bases, there was a span of 6 bases. CDR3 sequence: CASSLELMNTEAFF. The DNA of the CDR3 is TGCGCCAGCAGCTTGGAACTTATGAACACTGAAGCTTTCTTT.

This clonotype was found once. V and J are TRBV29-1 and TRBJ2-5; D gene unclear. V gave up 0 bases and J gave up 4 bases, with 6 bases separating them. Germline assignment: CDR1 SQVTM and CDR2 ANQGSEA. This CDR3 comprises 12 residues. The CDR3 loop reads CSVEEAPETQYF. The CDR3 coding sequence is TGCAGCGTTGAAGAGGCTCCAGAGACCCAGTACTTC.

The CDR3 sequence is CATSRQDSANYGYTF. As DNA, the CDR3 is TGTGCCACCTCAAGACAGGATTCAGCTAACTATGGCTACACCTTC. The chain recombines TRBV19 with TRBJ1-2; a weak D match, TRBD1 (6 bases). The germline V and J ends were trimmed by 10 bases and 0 bases, with 18 bases remaining between them. Germline CDR1 reads LNHDA; CDR2 reads SQIVND (reference sequence). The length of the CDR3 is 15 residues.

CDR3 DNA sequence: TGTGCCAGCAGCTTAGATCGACAGAAGTCCTACGAGCAGTACTTC. It encodes CASSLDRQKSYEQYF. The rearrangement joins TRBV11-2 to TRBJ2-7, with a tentative D call TRBD1 (5 bases). The CDR3 has 15 residues. V was clipped by 0 bases and J by 1 base, with 10 bases between them. Germline V gives CDR1 SGHAT, CDR2 FQNNGV.

The chain combines TRBV12-3 or TRBV12-4 with TRBJ1-1, with D uncertain. The CDR3 has 15 residues. V shed 2 bases and J shed 1 base, with 11 bases lying between them. This CDR3 reads CASSLLARENTEAFF. The CDR3 coding sequence is TGTGCCAGCAGTTTATTGGCCCGGGAGAACACTGAAGCTTTCTTT.

The gene calls are TRBV6-2 or TRBV6-3 and TRBJ2-7, with D possibly being TRBD2 (6 bases). The CDR3 length is 13 residues. V lost 7 bases and J 6 bases, leaving 16 bases between the germline ends. The V gene's germline CDR1 is MNHEY and CDR2 SVGEGT. The CDR3 DNA follows: TGTGCCAGCAAGGCGGGCGGGGCTCGCGAGCAGTACTTC. Translation: CASKAGGAREQYF.

The CDR3 is CARGLDRAKTQYF. The CDR3, as DNA: TGTGCCAGGGGGTTGGACAGGGCGAAGACCCAGTACTTC. The chain has TRBV6-5 and TRBJ2-5; 8 positions match TRBD1. The V and J ends lost 9 bases and 6 bases, in that order; junction bases with no gene match: 9. This CDR3 is built from 13 residues. Germline CDR1 is MNHEY and CDR2 is SVGAGI.

This sequence joins TRBV28 and TRBJ2-7; possibly TRBD1 or TRBD2 for D (6 bases each). CDR3 length: 15 residues. Per germline, CDR1 MDHEN and CDR2 SYDVKM. Trimming shortened V by 7 bases and J by 1 base, and 17 bases separated the two germline ends. CDR3 bases: TGTGCCAGCACCATGGGGGGCAGCGGTTCCTACGAGCAGTACTTC. This codes for CASTMGGSGSYEQYF.

This clonotype was picked up one time. This rearrangement joins TRBV24-1 to TRBJ1-5; the D is unclear. V was trimmed by 5 bases and J by 0 bases, leaving 7 bases between them. Germline-derived CDR1 and CDR2 are KGHDR and SFDVKD. The CDR3 runs to 14 residues. The chain's CDR3 is CATSASYSNQPQHF. DNA of the CDR3: TGTGCCACCAGTGCTTCGTATAGCAATCAGCCCCAGCATTTT.

The gene calls are TRBV19 and TRBJ1-6; the match to TRBD1 covers 7 bases. Per the germline V gene, CDR1 is LNHDA and CDR2 is SQIVND (reference sequence). The CDR3 contains 17 residues. Trimming took 6 bases from V and 0 from J; bases not matched to a gene: 8. CDR3 sequence reads: CASSRTGLSSYNSPLHF. The CDR3 nucleotides are TGTGCCAGTAGCAGGACAGGTCTTAGCTCCTATAATTCACCCCTCCACTTT. Using reference TRBV19 and TRBJ1-6 for the parts outside the CDR3, the full variable domain is DGGITQSPKYLFRKEGQNVTLSCEQNLNHDAMYWYRQDPGQGLRLIYYSQIVNDFQKGDIAEGYSVSREKKESFPLTVTSAQKNPTAFYLCASSRTGLSSYNSPLHFGNGTRLTVT.

This clonotype was seen only once. One end of the junction is discordant with germline, which a read error may explain. The chain employs TRBV5-1 and TRBJ1-2, with TRBD1 matching 9 bases. Germline assignment: CDR1 SGHRS and CDR2 YFSETQ. This CDR3 has 14 amino acids. The CDR3 DNA follows: TGTGCCAGCAGCTTGCCGGGACAGGGAAATGGCTACACCTTC. Translated, it gives CASSLPGQGNGYTF.